This TCR beta chain was sequenced in a study of blood T cell repertoires in COVID-19. At the level of the study: Sites in the United States, Italy and Spain provided acute and convalescent COVID-19 samples. The cDNA or gDNA used as material had been derived from T cells, B-cell-depleted T cells, or PBMCs.

Original processing notes: Estimates of nucleated cell counts were drawn from the amplification of reference gene primers. Clones were read by immunoSEQ multiplex PCR, and TCRdb kept only the in-frame ones, dropping some. The V and J calls and clone size are taken from that table; D and trimming were inferred from the DNA. The sample includes about 74,000 clones, roughly 84% seen only once; the top ten take less than 3%. CDR1 and CDR2 (germline): LGHDT, YNNKEL (reference sequence). V lost 4 bases to trimming and J lost 7 bases, with 22 bases between them. CDR3 length: 16 amino acids. Sequencing used peripheral blood. This chain links TRBV3-1 (or the pseudogene TRBV3-2) with TRBJ1-2; D remains unclear. The sequence was collected from an older man with active or convalescent COVID-19. For the CDR3, the DNA is TGTGCCAGCAGCCCCCGTTGGGTTCTGGTAGGGAGTGGCTACACCTTC. As protein: CASSPRWVLVGSGYTF.